The entry below describes one T cell receptor beta chain. This sample was included in a study of T cell repertoires in ileal Crohn's disease. The wider study: Postoperative therapy was given to about half: around 12 thiopurines, 15 to 20 anti-TNF agents.

Profiling relied on immunoSEQ multiplex PCR, and the TCRdb table lists in-frame clones only, not all of them. The sample records roughly 30,000 clones, roughly 77% being singletons. Germline V lookup: CDR1 KGHSH, CDR2 LQKENI. The CDR3 extends over 15 amino acids. The trim removed 0 bases at V and 4 bases at J, leaving 4 bases unmatched. Included were adult ileal or ileocolonic Crohn's patients indicated for ileocolonic resection. The origin of this receptor is an adult with Crohn's disease. This rearrangement joins TRBV18 to TRBJ2-3, with TRBD1 matching over 7 bases. The sequenced material came from ileal tissue. CDR3 bases: TGTGCCAGCTCACCACCTACAGGGGATGCAGATACGCAGTATTTT. Translated, it gives CASSPPTGDADTQYF.